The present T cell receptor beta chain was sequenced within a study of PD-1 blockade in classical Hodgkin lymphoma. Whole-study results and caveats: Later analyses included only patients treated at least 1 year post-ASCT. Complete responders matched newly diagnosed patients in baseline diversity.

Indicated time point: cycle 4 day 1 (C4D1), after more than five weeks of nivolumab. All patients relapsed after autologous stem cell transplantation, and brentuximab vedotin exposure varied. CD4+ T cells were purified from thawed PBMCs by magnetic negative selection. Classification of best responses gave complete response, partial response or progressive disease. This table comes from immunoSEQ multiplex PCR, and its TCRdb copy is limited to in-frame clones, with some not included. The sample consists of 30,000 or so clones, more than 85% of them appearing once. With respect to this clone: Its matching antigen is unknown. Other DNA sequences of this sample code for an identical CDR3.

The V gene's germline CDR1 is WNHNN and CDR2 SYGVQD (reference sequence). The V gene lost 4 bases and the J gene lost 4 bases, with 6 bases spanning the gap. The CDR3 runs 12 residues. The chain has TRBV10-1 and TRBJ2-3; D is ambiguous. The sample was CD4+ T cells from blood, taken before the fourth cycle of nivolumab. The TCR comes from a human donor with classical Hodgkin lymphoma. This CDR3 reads CASSAGADTQYF. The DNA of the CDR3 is TGCGCCAGCAGTGCTGGGGCAGATACGCAGTATTTT.